The text below deals with one T cell receptor (beta chain). The antigen remains undetermined. TCRdb re-derived calls from the 5' RACE reads in MiXCR, one entry per CDR3 protein. This sample has 35,000 to 50,000 distinct CDR3 sequences, with 30% found just once. Germline assignment: CDR1 DFQATT and CDR2 SNEGSKA (reference sequence). This CDR3 comprises 14 residues. The trim removed 2 bases at V and 3 bases at J, leaving 6 bases unmatched. Study results and caveats: In terms of TCR gene usage, tumor memory CD4+ T cells clustered together with blood and lymph node memory CD4+ cells, as well as with lymph node naive CD4+ cells.

Material for sequencing was tumor-infiltrating memory CD4+ T cells sorted from the breast tumor. Sample subset: memory CD4+ T cells, CD4+CD45RO+CD25-. The receptor was derived from a female donor with breast cancer. The gene calls are TRBV20-1 and TRBJ2-7; 8 bases align to TRBD1. CDR3 sequence reads: CSARLRTGHYEQYF. CDR3 DNA: TGCAGTGCTAGACTCAGGACAGGGCACTACGAGCAGTACTTC.